A single sample gave rise to the 14 T cell receptor beta chains below, sequenced in a study of T cells in women clearing cervical HPV infection. Sequencing used immunoSEQ multiplex PCR; TCRdb keeps in-frame clones, though not all of them. The sample includes around 40,000 clones. Sequenced sample: blood buffy coat. These receptors all stem from a woman aged 18-70 years with a cervical HPV16 infection that either progressed to CIN3+ or cleared (not recorded which).

With regard to this clone: The CDR3 extends 3 residues past the end of the read, so its final part is completed from the germline J gene. The J gene is TRBJ1-6, the V gene TRBV5-1; D is uncertain. CDR1 is SGHRS and CDR2 is YFSETQ in the germline V gene. V lost 4 bases, J lost 7 bases, and 9 bases lay in between. The CDR3 has 13 amino acids. CDR3 bases read: TGCGCCAGCAGCCCCGGTGTAAATTCACCC. This gives the protein CASSPGVNSP. The whole CDR3 sequence reads CASSPGVNSPLHF.

Note on this clone: The CDR3 end lies 3 residues beyond the end of the read and is filled in from the germline J gene. V is TRBV18 and J is TRBJ2-6, with 7 bases matching TRBD1. The germline V gene encodes CDR1 KGHSH and CDR2 LQKENI. This CDR3 spans 17 amino acids. The J segment lost 2 bases and the V segment lost 3 bases, leaving 7 bases of the junction unmatched. CDR3 in amino acids: CASSPKIQGAGANVLTF. CDR3 bases read: TGTGCCAGCTCACCGAAGATCCAGGGGGCTGGGGCCAACGTC.

To note about this clone: The DNA ends 3 residues before the CDR3 does, and the rest of the CDR3 is filled in from the germline J gene. The V and J genes are TRBV6-2 or TRBV6-3 and TRBJ2-3; D uncertain. The CDR3 runs 14 residues. Germline lookup yields CDR1 MNHEY and CDR2 SVGEGT. The CDR3: CASSYSIWANPQYF. Incomplete CDR3 DNA: TGTGCCAGCAGTTACTCGATATGGGCGAATCCG.

Concerning this clone itself: The sequenced fragment ends 3 residues before the CDR3 boundary, so the rest is inferred from the germline J gene. V gene TRBV18 combines with J gene TRBJ1-4; a weak D match, TRBD1 (6 bases). V lost 4 bases and J lost 3, with 18 bases in between. Germline-derived CDR1 and CDR2 are KGHSH and LQKENI. The CDR3 has 17 residues. The CDR3 here is CASSLGAPGGPNEKLFF. Incomplete CDR3 DNA: TGTGCCAGCTCACTGGGGGCGCCGGGAGGCCCTAATGAAAAA.

With regard to this clone: The observed sequence ends 3 residues before the CDR3 terminus, with the missing tail filled in from the germline J gene. V is TRBV5-4 and J is TRBJ2-1, with 9 bases lining up with TRBD1. The trim removed 5 bases at V and 8 bases at J, leaving 14 bases unmatched. Germline V gene lookup returns CDR1 SGHNT and CDR2 YYREEE (reference sequence). The CDR3 runs to 16 residues. The CDR3 bases that were read are TGTGCCAGCAGGCCAACCCCGGGACAGGGTGGGGATGAG. Its translation is CASRPTPGQGGDE. The whole CDR3 is CASRPTPGQGGDEQFF.

A word on this clone: The read ends 3 residues shy of where the CDR3 ends; the end is completed using the germline J gene. The V call is TRBV5-1, the J call TRBJ1-2; D not certain. Germline-derived CDR1 and CDR2 are SGHRS and YFSETQ. The length of the CDR3 is 12 residues. The sequenced part of the CDR3 DNA is TGCGCCAGCAGCCACCCCCAAGGTACC. It translates to CASSHPQGT. The CDR3 in its entirety is CASSHPQGTYTF.

The DNA read from the CDR3 is TGTGCCAGTAAGGGGTATAGTCAGCCG. This codes for CASKGYSQP. The whole CDR3 sequence reads CASKGYSQPQYF. This rearrangement joins TRBV19 to TRBJ2-3; tentatively, D is TRBD1 (5 bases). The read halts 3 residues ahead of the CDR3 end, with the missing end drawn from the germline J gene. Germline CDR1 is LNHDA and CDR2 is SQIVND (reference sequence). The CDR3 sequence is 12 residues long.

A note on this clone: The read stops 3 residues short of the end of the CDR3; the missing end is completed from the germline J gene. The rearrangement joins TRBV29-1 to TRBJ1-2, with 11 bases identical to TRBD1. Germline trimming cut 5 bases from V and 6 bases from J; bases unmatched to any gene: 2. The CDR3 runs 12 residues. Germline V gives CDR1 SQVTM, CDR2 ANQGSEA. The DNA read from the CDR3 is TGCAGCGTTCCGGGACAGGGGGATGGC. It translates to CSVPGQGDG. The CDR3 as a whole reads CSVPGQGDGYTF.

In regard to this clone: Read data end 3 residues before the CDR3 end; the end is taken from the germline J gene. V usage is TRBV14 and J usage is TRBJ1-1; D remains ambiguous. The CDR3 contains 13 residues. V lost 4 bases and J lost 0, with 6 bases in between. Germline lookup yields CDR1 SGHDN and CDR2 FVKESK. The CDR3 here is CASSPIMNTEAFF. CDR3 bases read: TGTGCCAGCAGCCCCATCATGAACACTGAA.

Comments on this clone: The read ends 3 residues early relative to the CDR3; the germline J gene fills the gap. This chain links TRBV19 with TRBJ2-2, with a weak D call TRBD1 (6 bases). The CDR3 contains 15 residues. The V end lost 5 bases, the J end lost 8 bases, and 18 bases lay between the germline ends. The germline CDR1 and CDR2 sequences are LNHDA and SQIVND (reference sequence). CDR3 sequence: CASSPSQGSWGELFF. CDR3 DNA (partial): TGTGCCAGTAGTCCCTCACAGGGAAGTTGGGGGGAG. The variable domain in full, with the rest retrieved from reference TRBV19 and TRBJ2-2, is DGGITQSPKYLFRKEGQNVTLSCEQNLNHDAMYWYRQDPGQGLRLIYYSQIVNDFQKGDIAEGYSVSREKKESFPLTVTSAQKNPTAFYLCASSPSQGSWGELFFGEGSRLTVL.

As regards this clone: The read ends 3 residues shy of where the CDR3 ends; the end is completed using the germline J gene. The V and J genes are TRBV7-2 and TRBJ2-5; no clear D. Germline V gene sequence: CDR1 SGHTA, CDR2 FQGNSA. The CDR3 loop spans 13 amino acids. Between the trimmed V and J ends, which lost 0 bases and 2 bases, there was a span of 4 bases. The sequenced CDR3 bases are TGTGCCAGCAGCTTAGCGGCACAAGAGACC. Translation: CASSLAAQET. The whole CDR3 protein is CASSLAAQETQYF.

With regard to this clone: The read comes to an end 3 residues before the CDR3 does, leaving the germline J gene to fill in the end. This sequence joins TRBV2 and TRBJ2-2; maybe TRBD1 (5 bases). The CDR3 sequence is 14 residues long. From germline, CDR1 is SNHLY and CDR2 FYNNEI. CDR3 DNA (partial): TGTGCCAGCAGGATAGACAGTGTTAGTTCACCG. The encoded protein is CASRIDSVSSP. The whole CDR3 protein is CASRIDSVSSPLFF.

As for this clone: Read coverage stops 3 residues before the CDR3 terminus; the germline J gene supplies the remainder. This sequence joins TRBV19 and TRBJ2-3, with D tentatively TRBD2 (5 bases). Per germline, CDR1 LNHDA and CDR2 SQIVND (reference sequence). This CDR3 region has 13 residues. Here the CDR3 reads CASSIDWSGTQYF. The part of the CDR3 DNA that was read is TGTGCCAGTAGTATAGATTGGTCGGGGACG.

On this clone: The read finishes 3 residues shy of the CDR3 end, and the germline J gene is used to complete it. The chain joins TRBV6-2 or TRBV6-3 to TRBJ2-3, with 9 bases identical to TRBD2. CDR1 and CDR2 from the germline V gene are MNHEY and SVGEGT. The CDR3 totals 13 residues. The ends lost 5 bases at V and 6 bases at J; junction bases unmatched: 3. The CDR3 bases that were read are TGTGCCAGCAGTCAGACTAGCGGCGATACG. Its translation is CASSQTSGDT. The full CDR3 protein reads CASSQTSGDTQYF.